This section outlines one T cell receptor beta chain sequence together with its context. This sample stems from a study of blood T cell repertoires in COVID-19. Study summary: The United States, Italy and Spain were the sources of the acute and convalescent COVID-19 samples. PBMCs, B-cell-depleted T cells, or T cells were the source of the cDNA or gDNA that made up the material.

Per the original data handling: Amplifying reference gene primers gave estimates of nucleated cell counts. Sequencing used immunoSEQ multiplex PCR; TCRdb keeps in-frame clones, though not all of them. That table supplies the V and J calls and clone size; D and trimming were determined from the DNA. The repertoire holds about 140,000 clones, about 80% seen once, with roughly 4.9% in the top ten. The germline CDR1 and CDR2 sequences are SNHLY and FYNNEI. V shed 3 bases, J shed 4 bases, and the junction held 5 bases outside the gene matches. The length of the CDR3 is 15 residues. The sequence was obtained from a human donor in a cohort sampled during active COVID-19. V and J are TRBV2 and TRBJ2-3; 9 nucleotides align to TRBD1. The sample taken for sequencing was peripheral blood. CDR3 sequence (DNA): TGTGCCAGCAGTGATGACAGGGGGGCGTCAGATACGCAGTATTTT. This encodes CASSDDRGASDTQYF.